This T cell receptor (beta chain) was retrieved from a study of blood T cell repertoires in COVID-19. About the research overall: COVID-19 samples, acute and convalescent, were from the United States, Italy and Spain. Nucleic acid was either cDNA or gDNA, and it came from T cells, B-cell-depleted T cells, or PBMCs.

In the original processing: Scientists estimated how many nucleated cells there were by amplifying reference gene primers. Repertoires were generated with immunoSEQ multiplex PCR, while TCRdb's copy carries only in-frame clones and drops some. V and J calls and clone size are given by that table; D and trimming were obtained from the DNA. Altogether tens of thousands of clones are present, about 88% being singletons, with the ten largest covering 20% to 25%. The source is a woman in her forties or fifties with active or convalescent COVID-19. The sample comprised peripheral blood.

As DNA, the CDR3 is TGCGCCAGCAGCTTGGCGCTCGGACTTGAGACCCAGTACTTC. Its translation is CASSLALGLETQYF. The J gene is TRBJ2-5, the V gene TRBV5-1; D is perhaps TRBD2 (5 bases). CDR1 is SGHRS, CDR2 YFSETQ, per germline. Trimming left V 0 bases short and J 5 bases short, with 11 bases between. This CDR3 spans 14 amino acids.